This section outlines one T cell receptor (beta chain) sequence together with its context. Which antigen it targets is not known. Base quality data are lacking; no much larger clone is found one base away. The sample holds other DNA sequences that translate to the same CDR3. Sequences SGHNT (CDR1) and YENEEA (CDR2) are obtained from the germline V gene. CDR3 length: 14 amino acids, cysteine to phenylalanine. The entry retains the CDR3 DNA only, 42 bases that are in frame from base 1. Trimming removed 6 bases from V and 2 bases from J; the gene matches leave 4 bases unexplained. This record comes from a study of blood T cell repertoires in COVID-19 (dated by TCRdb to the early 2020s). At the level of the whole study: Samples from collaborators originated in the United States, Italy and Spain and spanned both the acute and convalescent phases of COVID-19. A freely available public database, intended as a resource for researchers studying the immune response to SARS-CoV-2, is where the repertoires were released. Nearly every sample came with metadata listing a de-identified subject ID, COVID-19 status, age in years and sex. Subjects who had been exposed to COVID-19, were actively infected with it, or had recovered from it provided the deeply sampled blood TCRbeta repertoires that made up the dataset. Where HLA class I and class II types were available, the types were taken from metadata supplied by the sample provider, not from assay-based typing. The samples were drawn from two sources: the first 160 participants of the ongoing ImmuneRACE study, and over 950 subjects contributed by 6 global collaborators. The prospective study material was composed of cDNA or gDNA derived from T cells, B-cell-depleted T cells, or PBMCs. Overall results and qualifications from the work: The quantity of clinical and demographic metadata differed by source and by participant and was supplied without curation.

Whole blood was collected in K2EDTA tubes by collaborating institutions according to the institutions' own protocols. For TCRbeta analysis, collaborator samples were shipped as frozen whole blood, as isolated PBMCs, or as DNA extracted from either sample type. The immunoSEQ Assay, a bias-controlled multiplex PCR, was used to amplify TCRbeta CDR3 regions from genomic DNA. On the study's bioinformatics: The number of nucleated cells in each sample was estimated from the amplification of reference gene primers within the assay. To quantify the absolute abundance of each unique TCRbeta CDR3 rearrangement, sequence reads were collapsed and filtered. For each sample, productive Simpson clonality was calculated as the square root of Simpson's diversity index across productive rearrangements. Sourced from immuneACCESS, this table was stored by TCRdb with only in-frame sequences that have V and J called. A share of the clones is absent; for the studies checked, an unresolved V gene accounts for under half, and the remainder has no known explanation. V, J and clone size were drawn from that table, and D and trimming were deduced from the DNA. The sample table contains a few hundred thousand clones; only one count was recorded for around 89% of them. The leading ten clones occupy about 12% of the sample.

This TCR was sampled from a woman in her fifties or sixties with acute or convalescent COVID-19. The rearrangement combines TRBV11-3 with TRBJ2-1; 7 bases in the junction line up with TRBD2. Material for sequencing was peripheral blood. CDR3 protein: CASSGTTTYNEQFF. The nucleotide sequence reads TGTGCCAGCAGTGGGACTACGACCTACAATGAGCAGTTCTTC.